The rows below give T cell receptor beta chains drawn from one sample of a study of blood T cell repertoires in COVID-19. Sequencing used immunoSEQ multiplex PCR; TCRdb keeps in-frame clones, though not all of them. The sample includes about 370,000 clones, around 87% of them seen just once. Sequenced material: peripheral blood. The origin of the receptors is a woman aged 25 to 39 with COVID-19, enrolled during active disease. Both conserved end residues are trimmed from each CDR3. D genes are given only for firm matches.

TRBV2 | TRBD2 | ASSEAGAGGYEQY
TRBV19 | TRBD1 | ASSTPTGWDNIQY
TRBV14 | TRBD2 | ASSQQRDYEQY
TRBV11-2 | - | ASGRTYEQY
TRBV9 | TRBD2 | ASGSGSSYEQY
TRBV10-1 | TRBD1 | ATSSRQGASVNEQF
TRBV5-1 | - | ASSFRGPSYEQY
TRBV28 | - | ASSRDSGNTIY
TRBV6-1 | - | ASSVEISRAGEKLF
TRBV2 | - | ASSESSGSYNEQF
TRBV2 | TRBD1 | ASSGTGGFSNQPQH
TRBV9 | - | ASSVDVSTEAF
TRBV18 | - | ASSLDINEQY
TRBV6-5 | - | ASSYSVSGTDTQY
TRBV30 | TRBD1 | AWSPTGDKTGSYGGNQPQH
TRBV9 | TRBD1 | ASSVDQGGNSPLH
TRBV13 | - | ASSLRGTSQETQY
TRBV19 | TRBD1 | ASSRDRLEETQY
TRBV5-3 | TRBD2 | ARSPVRRGRGVEQF
TRBV29-1 | TRBD1 | SVAGQGGSLEQY
TRBV4-2 | TRBD2 | ASSQGGGSSDTQY
TRBV2 | - | ASSVMQGVLTGELF
TRBV24-1 | TRBD1 | ATSDKQGGRDEQY
TRBV29-1 | TRBD1 | SVVGTGAYNEQF
TRBV10-3 | TRBD2 | AIRSTSGAYNEQF
TRBV24-1 | - | ATSDLGHRNTGELF
TRBV4-1 | TRBD1 | ASSQTYRGAVSEQY
TRBV11-2 | - | ASSPGILPEQY
TRBV30 | TRBD2 | AWSVLAGSYNEQF
TRBV2 | TRBD1 | ASSPDRGHYGYT
TRBV28 | TRBD2 | ASSLGWTSKGGSDNEQF
TRBV4-1 | TRBD2 | ASRRALADYNEQF
TRBV27 | - | ASKGVGANVLT
TRBV19 | - | ASTYSIRGRVLSGANVLT
TRBV2 | - | ASSEAVPYEQY
TRBV30 | - | AWSVRGPYNSPLH
TRBV30 | - | AWSAGLAGTRIF
TRBV28 | - | ASSLRGYGYT
TRBV4-1 | - | ASSQVFAGRNSPLH
TRBV9 | TRBD2 | ASSPMRGWTGMDEQY
TRBV3-1/TRBV3-2 | TRBD1 | ASSPPRDRGEDTQY
TRBV7-2 | - | ASRQGGGYNEQF
TRBV7-6 | - | ASSLSGAAYNEQF
TRBV20-1 | - | SASRATEAF
TRBV10-2 | TRBD2 | ASSMSSGRYEQY